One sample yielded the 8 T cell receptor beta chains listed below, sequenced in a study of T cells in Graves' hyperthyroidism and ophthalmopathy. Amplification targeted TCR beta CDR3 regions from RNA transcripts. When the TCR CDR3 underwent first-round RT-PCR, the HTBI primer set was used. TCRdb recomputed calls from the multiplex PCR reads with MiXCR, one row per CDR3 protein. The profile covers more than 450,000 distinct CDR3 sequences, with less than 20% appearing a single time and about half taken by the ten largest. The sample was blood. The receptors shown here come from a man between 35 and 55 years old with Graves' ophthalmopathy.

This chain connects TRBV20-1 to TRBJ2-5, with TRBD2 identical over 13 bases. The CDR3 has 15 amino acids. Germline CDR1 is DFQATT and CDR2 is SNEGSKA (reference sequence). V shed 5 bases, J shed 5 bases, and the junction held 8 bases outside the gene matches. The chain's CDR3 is CSARTSGGRGETQYF. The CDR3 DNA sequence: TGCAGTGCTCGGACTAGCGGGGGCCGGGGGGAGACCCAGTACTTC.

The CDR3 spells CASSPGGSGYTF. The CDR3 DNA reads TGTGCCAGCAGTCCCGGGGGGTCTGGCTACACCTTC. V usage is TRBV12-3 or TRBV12-4 and J usage is TRBJ1-2; a possible D gene is TRBD1 (5 bases). This CDR3 has 12 amino acids. V lost 5 bases and J 7 bases, leaving 11 bases between the germline ends.

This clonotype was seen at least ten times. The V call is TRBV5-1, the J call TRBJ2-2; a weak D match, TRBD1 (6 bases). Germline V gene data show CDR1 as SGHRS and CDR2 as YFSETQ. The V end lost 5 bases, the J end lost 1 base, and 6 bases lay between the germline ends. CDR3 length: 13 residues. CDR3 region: CASRGGNTGELFF. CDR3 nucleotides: TGCGCCAGCAGAGGGGGGAACACCGGGGAGCTGTTTTTT. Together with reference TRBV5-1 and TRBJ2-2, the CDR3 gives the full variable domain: KAGVTQTPRYLIKTRGQQVTLSCSPISGHRSVSWYQQTPGQGLQFLFEYFSETQRNKGNFPGRFSGRQFSNSRSEMNVSTLELGDSALYLCASRGGNTGELFFGEGSRLTVL.

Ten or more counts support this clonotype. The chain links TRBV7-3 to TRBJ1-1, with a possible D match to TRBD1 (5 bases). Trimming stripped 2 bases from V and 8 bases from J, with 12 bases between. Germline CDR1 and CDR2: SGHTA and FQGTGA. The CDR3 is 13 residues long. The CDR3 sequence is CASSLGDSQEAFF. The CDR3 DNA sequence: TGTGCCAGCAGCTTAGGTGACAGCCAAGAAGCTTTCTTT.

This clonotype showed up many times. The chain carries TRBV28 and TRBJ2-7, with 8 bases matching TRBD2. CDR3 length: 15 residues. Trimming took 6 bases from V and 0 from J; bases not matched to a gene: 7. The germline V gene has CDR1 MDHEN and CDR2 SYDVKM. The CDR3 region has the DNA TGTGCCAGCAGCTCAACTAGCGGTACCTCCTACGAGCAGTACTTC. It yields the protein CASSSTSGTSYEQYF.

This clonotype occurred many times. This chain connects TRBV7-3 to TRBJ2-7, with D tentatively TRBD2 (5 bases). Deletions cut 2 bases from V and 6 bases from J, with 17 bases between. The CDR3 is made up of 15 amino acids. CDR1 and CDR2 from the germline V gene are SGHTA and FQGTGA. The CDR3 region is CASSLHPGKAGEQYF. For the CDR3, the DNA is TGTGCCAGCAGCTTACACCCGGGGAAGGCCGGCGAGCAGTACTTC.

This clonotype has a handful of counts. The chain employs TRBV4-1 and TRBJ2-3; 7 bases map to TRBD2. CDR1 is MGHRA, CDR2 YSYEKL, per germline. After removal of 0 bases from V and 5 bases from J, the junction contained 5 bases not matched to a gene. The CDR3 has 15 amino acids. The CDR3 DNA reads TGCGCCAGCAGCCAAGATGTCAGCGGGGAAGATACGCAGTATTTT. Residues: CASSQDVSGEDTQYF.

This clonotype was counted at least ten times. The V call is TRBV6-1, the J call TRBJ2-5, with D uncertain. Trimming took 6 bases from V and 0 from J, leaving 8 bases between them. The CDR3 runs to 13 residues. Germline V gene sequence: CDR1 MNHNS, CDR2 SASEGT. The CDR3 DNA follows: TGTGCCAGCAGAAGTTTGGACCAAGAGACCCAGTACTTC. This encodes CASRSLDQETQYF.